A selection of T cell receptor beta chains follows, all from one sample in a study of human T cells and chemical hapten exposure. TCRdb ran MiXCR on the RACE reads and lists one entry per CDR3 protein. Here the sample spans some 350,000 distinct CDR3 sequences, roughly 6.9% being singletons. The sequencing here drew on whole blood, taken in connection with sensitization to the hapten diphenylcyclopropenone (DPC). Receptor source: a woman between 18 and 29 years old with alopecia areata. Some clones in this sample may be carry-over from other donors' samples. Both conserved end residues are part of each CDR3. D genes are given only for firm matches. Clone size is not always given. Where it is, it says once, few, many or a class for expanded clones.

J gene: TRBJ1-5; clone size: NA; V gene: TRBV20-1; D gene: NA; CDR3 DNA: TGCAGTGCTAGAGATCCAGTTGCAAATCAGCCCCAGCATTTT; CDR3 protein: CSARDPVANQPQHF
J gene: TRBJ1-3; clone size: NA; V gene: TRBV5-4; D gene: NA; CDR3 DNA: TGTGCCAGCAGCTTGGCCGTGGGCAACACCATATATTTT; CDR3 protein: CASSLAVGNTIYF
J gene: TRBJ1-2; clone size: NA; V gene: TRBV28; D gene: TRBD1; CDR3 DNA: TGTGCCAGCAGCGGGGACAGGGCGACCTATGGCTACACCTTC; CDR3 protein: CASSGDRATYGYTF
J gene: TRBJ1-1; clone size: few; V gene: TRBV10-3; D gene: NA; CDR3 DNA: TGTGCCATCAGGGGGACACAGAACACTGAAGCTTTCTTT; CDR3 protein: CAIRGTQNTEAFF
J gene: TRBJ2-7; clone size: many; V gene: TRBV28; D gene: TRBD2; CDR3 DNA: TGTGCCAGCAGCACGGGGGGGGCTGCCTACGAGCAGTACTTC; CDR3 protein: CASSTGGAAYEQYF
J gene: TRBJ2-1; clone size: many; V gene: TRBV29-1; D gene: NA; CDR3 DNA: TGCAGCGTTGAAGATCTGGGGCAGTTCTTC; CDR3 protein: CSVEDLGQFF
J gene: TRBJ2-3; clone size: few; V gene: TRBV5-1; D gene: NA; CDR3 DNA: TGCGCCAGCGTTGGCGGTGCCTCTAGCACAGATACGCAGTATTTT; CDR3 protein: CASVGGASSTDTQYF
J gene: TRBJ2-1; clone size: few; V gene: TRBV4-3; D gene: TRBD2; CDR3 DNA: TGCGCCAGCAGCCAAGGGACTAGCGGGGGGGCCCCCCGAGCCTTC; CDR3 protein: CASSQGTSGGAPRAF
J gene: TRBJ2-3; clone size: many; V gene: TRBV18; D gene: TRBD1; CDR3 DNA: TGTGCCAGCTCACCACCGGCAGGGGGCTTTGCAGATACGCAGTATTTT; CDR3 protein: CASSPPAGGFADTQYF
J gene: TRBJ2-3; clone size: many; V gene: TRBV20-1; D gene: NA; CDR3 DNA: TGCAGTGCGGGGGAACCCACAACTACAACTATCACAGATACGCAGTATTTT; CDR3 protein: CSAGEPTTTTITDTQYF
J gene: TRBJ2-1; clone size: few; V gene: TRBV6-4; D gene: TRBD1; CDR3 DNA: TGTGCCAGCAGTGTTATGGGACAGGATGAGCAGTTCTTC; CDR3 protein: CASSVMGQDEQFF
J gene: TRBJ2-5; clone size: NA; V gene: TRBV5-6; D gene: NA; CDR3 DNA: TGTGCCAGCAGCTTGCCAGCTTCGTACAGAGAAGAGACCCAGTACTTC; CDR3 protein: CASSLPASYREETQYF
J gene: TRBJ2-3; clone size: NA; V gene: TRBV12-3/TRBV12-4; D gene: NA; CDR3 DNA: TGTGCCAGCAGCCGACTAGGGGCGAAAGATACGCAGTATTTT; CDR3 protein: CASSRLGAKDTQYF
J gene: TRBJ2-3; clone size: few; V gene: TRBV20-1; D gene: TRBD1; CDR3 DNA: TGCAGTGCTAGTAGACAGGGCCTCCCAGATACGCAGTATTTT; CDR3 protein: CSASRQGLPDTQYF
J gene: TRBJ1-4; clone size: few; V gene: TRBV12-3/TRBV12-4; D gene: NA; CDR3 DNA: TGTGCCAGCAGTCCGACCGGGTGGGGTAGTTATGAAAAACTGTTTTTT; CDR3 protein: CASSPTGWGSYEKLFF
J gene: TRBJ1-5; clone size: NA; V gene: TRBV10-2; D gene: TRBD1; CDR3 DNA: TGCGCCAGCAGTGGGGGTAACTCAGGGGGCACGGGCAATCAGCCCCAGCATTTT; CDR3 protein: CASSGGNSGGTGNQPQHF
J gene: TRBJ2-7; clone size: NA; V gene: TRBV19; D gene: TRBD1; CDR3 DNA: TGTGCCAGTAGTTCCCAGACAGGGGCCACCTACGAGCAGTACTTC; CDR3 protein: CASSSQTGATYEQYF
J gene: TRBJ1-5; clone size: many; V gene: TRBV6-2/TRBV6-3; D gene: NA; CDR3 DNA: TGTGCCAGCAGTTTTAGGTCGTCGGGGCAGCCCCAGCATTTT; CDR3 protein: CASSFRSSGQPQHF
J gene: TRBJ1-5; clone size: many; V gene: TRBV28; D gene: NA; CDR3 DNA: TGTGCCAGCAGAGATTCAGGCAATCAGCCCCAGCATTTT; CDR3 protein: CASRDSGNQPQHF
J gene: TRBJ1-5; clone size: few; V gene: TRBV2; D gene: TRBD1; CDR3 DNA: TGTGCCAGCAGTCCCGGGACAGGGGTTAGCAATCAGCCCCAGCATTTT; CDR3 protein: CASSPGTGVSNQPQHF
J gene: TRBJ2-7; clone size: NA; V gene: TRBV4-1; D gene: NA; CDR3 DNA: TGCGCCAGCAGCCCCGCTTGGCAGGGGAGGTACGAGCAGTACTTC; CDR3 protein: CASSPAWQGRYEQYF
J gene: TRBJ2-1; clone size: many; V gene: TRBV29-1; D gene: TRBD1; CDR3 DNA: TGCAGCGTGACAGGGGGCGAGCAGTTCTTC; CDR3 protein: CSVTGGEQFF
J gene: TRBJ1-5; clone size: many; V gene: TRBV6-2/TRBV6-3; D gene: NA; CDR3 DNA: TGTGCCAGCAGCCCACGGAGGGACCAAGATCAGCCCCAGCATTTT; CDR3 protein: CASSPRRDQDQPQHF
J gene: TRBJ2-1; clone size: few; V gene: TRBV6-2/TRBV6-3; D gene: TRBD2; CDR3 DNA: TGTGCCAGCAGTCAGACTAGCGGGGCCGAGGGGGAGCAGTTCTTC; CDR3 protein: CASSQTSGAEGEQFF
J gene: TRBJ2-1; clone size: NA; V gene: TRBV29-1; D gene: NA; CDR3 DNA: TGCAGCGTGAGCTACAATGAGCAGTTCTTC; CDR3 protein: CSVSYNEQFF
J gene: TRBJ1-5; clone size: NA; V gene: TRBV6-2/TRBV6-3; D gene: TRBD1; CDR3 DNA: TGTGCCAGCAGCGCCGGGACAGAGTATCAGCCCCAGCATTTT; CDR3 protein: CASSAGTEYQPQHF
J gene: TRBJ1-1; clone size: NA; V gene: TRBV20-1; D gene: NA; CDR3 DNA: TGCAGTGCTAGTGATGCCGACCGACCAATGAACACTGAAGCTTTCTTT; CDR3 protein: CSASDADRPMNTEAFF
J gene: TRBJ2-3; clone size: NA; V gene: TRBV9; D gene: TRBD2; CDR3 DNA: TGTGCCAGCAGCGCTACTAGCGTCCACACAGATACGCAGTATTTT; CDR3 protein: CASSATSVHTDTQYF
J gene: TRBJ1-1; clone size: few; V gene: TRBV29-1; D gene: TRBD1; CDR3 DNA: TGCAGCGTTGACATCGGGACAGTCGCTGACCTGGACACTGAAGCTTTCTTT; CDR3 protein: CSVDIGTVADLDTEAFF
J gene: TRBJ2-1; clone size: many; V gene: TRBV7-8; D gene: TRBD1; CDR3 DNA: TGTGCCAGCAGCGTCGGACAGGGAATCGAACAGAATGAGCAGTTCTTC; CDR3 protein: CASSVGQGIEQNEQFF
J gene: TRBJ2-3; clone size: many; V gene: TRBV7-6; D gene: NA; CDR3 DNA: TGTGCCAGCAGCCCCGGGACCACAGATACGCAGTATTTT; CDR3 protein: CASSPGTTDTQYF
J gene: TRBJ2-7; clone size: many; V gene: TRBV7-2; D gene: TRBD2; CDR3 DNA: TGTGCCAGCAGCCTAGTACGGGGGGGCGAGTACGAGCAGTACTTC; CDR3 protein: CASSLVRGGEYEQYF
J gene: TRBJ1-4; clone size: NA; V gene: TRBV5-6; D gene: NA; CDR3 DNA: TGTGCCAGCAGCTTACAGATAACGACTAATGAAAAACTGTTTTTT; CDR3 protein: CASSLQITTNEKLFF
J gene: TRBJ1-3; clone size: few; V gene: TRBV5-1; D gene: NA; CDR3 DNA: TGCGCCAGCAGCTTTGCATCGACGTTACGAACCACTCTCTCTGGAAACACCATATATTTT; CDR3 protein: CASSFASTLRTTLSGNTIYF
J gene: TRBJ1-1; clone size: few; V gene: TRBV6-4; D gene: NA; CDR3 DNA: TGTGCCAGCAGTCCCGAGGGAGGATCCTTGGCTTTCTTT; CDR3 protein: CASSPEGGSLAFF
J gene: TRBJ1-2; clone size: many; V gene: TRBV4-1; D gene: TRBD1; CDR3 DNA: TGCGCCAGCAGCCAAACGACAGGGAATTATGGCTACACCTTC; CDR3 protein: CASSQTTGNYGYTF
J gene: TRBJ1-1; clone size: few; V gene: TRBV18; D gene: NA; CDR3 DNA: TGTGCCAGCTCACCAAACAGCGGGTACACTGAAGCTTTCTTT; CDR3 protein: CASSPNSGYTEAFF
J gene: TRBJ1-3; clone size: many; V gene: TRBV5-6; D gene: NA; CDR3 DNA: TGTGCCAGCAGCTTGCAGGTTACCTCTGGAAACACCATATATTTT; CDR3 protein: CASSLQVTSGNTIYF
J gene: TRBJ1-4; clone size: few; V gene: TRBV9; D gene: NA; CDR3 DNA: TGTGCCAGCAGCGTAGTACCTAATGAAAAACTGTTTTTT; CDR3 protein: CASSVVPNEKLFF
J gene: TRBJ1-5; clone size: NA; V gene: TRBV15; D gene: TRBD1; CDR3 DNA: TGTGCCACCAGCACCGGGACAGGGTTCAGCAATCAGCCCCAGCATTTT; CDR3 protein: CATSTGTGFSNQPQHF
J gene: TRBJ2-7; clone size: NA; V gene: TRBV9; D gene: NA; CDR3 DNA: TGTGCCAGCAGCGAGAGGGGTTCCTACGAGCAGTACTTC; CDR3 protein: CASSERGSYEQYF
J gene: TRBJ2-7; clone size: few; V gene: TRBV4-3; D gene: NA; CDR3 DNA: TGCGCCAGCAGCCAAGAGATCGGGACGGCCTACGAGCAGTACTTC; CDR3 protein: CASSQEIGTAYEQYF
J gene: TRBJ1-2; clone size: few; V gene: TRBV27; D gene: TRBD1; CDR3 DNA: TGTGCCAGCAGTCTGGGACAGGGTTATAACTATGGCTACACCTTC; CDR3 protein: CASSLGQGYNYGYTF
J gene: TRBJ1-6; clone size: NA; V gene: TRBV6-2/TRBV6-3; D gene: NA; CDR3 DNA: TGTGCCAGCAGTTACGGGCTTTTGAATTCACCCCTCCACTTT; CDR3 protein: CASSYGLLNSPLHF
J gene: TRBJ1-6; clone size: many; V gene: TRBV6-5; D gene: TRBD1; CDR3 DNA: TGTGCCAGCAGCCGGTTGGCGACAGGGTTGGGCTCACCCCTCCACTTT; CDR3 protein: CASSRLATGLGSPLHF
J gene: TRBJ1-1; clone size: NA; V gene: TRBV5-1; D gene: NA; CDR3 DNA: TGCGCCAGCAGCTTGGTAATCGGGGAGACTGAAGCTTTCTTT; CDR3 protein: CASSLVIGETEAFF
J gene: TRBJ2-3; clone size: few; V gene: TRBV18; D gene: NA; CDR3 DNA: TGTGCCAGCTCACTGACGAGTAGCGCAGATACGCAGTATTTT; CDR3 protein: CASSLTSSADTQYF